This passage covers 26 T cell receptor beta chains from one sample sequenced in a study of cytomegalovirus exposure and HLA in healthy donors. PCR used 60 Vbeta primers and 13 Jbeta primers. The assay was immunoSEQ multiplex PCR, and TCRdb's table has in-frame clones only and misses some. This sample's clone table lists under 150,000 clones. Sample: PBMCs. These receptor sequences come from a man aged 40-49 years in good health and CMV-seronegative.

A word on this clone: Distinct nucleotide sequences in the sample also encode this CDR3. This chain links TRBV9 with TRBJ2-5; 7 bases are a match to TRBD1. V was clipped by 3 bases and J by 2 bases; unmatched bases: 4. The CDR3 length is 14 residues. CDR1 and CDR2 from the germline V gene are SGDLS and YYNGEE. The CDR3 sequence is CASSAGTVQETQYF. The DNA for the CDR3 is TGTGCCAGCAGCGCGGGGACAGTTCAAGAGACCCAGTACTTC.

This rearrangement joins TRBV28 to TRBJ1-1; D uncertain. Germline V gives CDR1 MDHEN, CDR2 SYDVKM. Trimming left V 4 bases short and J 4 bases short, with 10 bases between. The CDR3 covers 13 residues. CDR3 sequence reads: CASSSRLPTEAFF. CDR3 nucleotides: TGTGCCAGCAGTTCCCGACTGCCCACTGAAGCTTTCTTT.

This chain joins TRBV6-5 and TRBJ1-6, with a tentative D call TRBD1 (5 bases). The V end lost 8 bases, the J end lost 7 bases, and 18 bases lay between the germline ends. Germline V lookup: CDR1 MNHEY, CDR2 SVGAGI. This CDR3 is built from 15 residues. The CDR3 DNA reads as TGTGCCAGCGGGGCTGACCGGATATGGAATTCACCCCTCCACTTT. Translating gives CASGADRIWNSPLHF.

This rearrangement joins TRBV2 to TRBJ1-1, with 10 nucleotides matching TRBD1. This CDR3 has 17 residues. Germline CDR1 reads SNHLY; CDR2 reads FYNNEI. V dropped 6 bases and J dropped 0; count of bases not matched to a gene: 10. CDR3 amino acids: CASSPRGGQGLNTEAFF. The CDR3 DNA reads TGTGCCAGCAGCCCCCGCGGGGGACAGGGGTTGAACACTGAAGCTTTCTTT.

V usage is TRBV15 and J usage is TRBJ1-3; possibly TRBD1 for D (5 bases). Trimming pared 1 base from V and 1 base from J, leaving 8 bases between. The germline V gene encodes CDR1 LNHNV and CDR2 YYDKDF (reference sequence). The CDR3 is 15 amino acids. Written as DNA, the CDR3 is TGTGCCACCAGCAGAGGACAGACGTCTGGAAACACCATATATTTT. It specifies CATSRGQTSGNTIYF. The complete variable domain, with remaining parts taken from reference TRBV15 and TRBJ1-3, reads DAMVIQNPRYQVTQFGKPVTLSCSQTLNHNVMYWYQQKSSQAPKLLFHYYDKDFNNEADTPDNFQSRRPNTSFCFLDIRSPGLGDTAMYLCATSRGQTSGNTIYFGEGSWLTVV.

The chain couples TRBV11-2 to TRBJ2-5; tentative D call: TRBD2 (5 bases). Trimming removed 1 base at V and 4 bases at J, with 13 bases between. Germline CDR1 is SGHAT and CDR2 is FQNNGV. This CDR3 contains 15 residues. CDR3 protein: CASSLGGREGETQYF. In DNA, the CDR3 is TGTGCCAGCAGCTTAGGGGGAAGAGAGGGAGAGACCCAGTACTTC.

The V call is TRBV2, the J call TRBJ2-1; the D gene is possibly TRBD2 (5 bases). CDR1 is SNHLY and CDR2 is FYNNEI in the germline V gene. This CDR3 contains 12 residues. V shed 7 bases and J shed 4 bases, with 8 bases lying between them. CDR3 protein: CASNEGYNEQFF. CDR3 nucleotide sequence: TGTGCCAGCAACGAGGGATACAATGAGCAGTTCTTC. The full variable domain, in which reference TRBV2 and TRBJ2-1 provide the parts outside the CDR3, is EPEVTQTPSHQVTQMGQEVILRCVPISNHLYFYWYRQILGQKVEFLVSFYNNEISEKSEIFDDQFSVERPDGSNFTLKIRSTKLEDSAMYFCASNEGYNEQFFGPGTRLTVL.

V usage is TRBV7-3 and J usage is TRBJ2-5; TRBD1 is a possible D gene (6 bases). Between the trimmed V and J ends, which lost 2 bases and 2 bases, there was a span of 18 bases. The CDR3 covers 17 residues. In germline, CDR1 is SGHTA, CDR2 FQGTGA. The CDR3 is CASSLFPGPGAQETQYF. The CDR3 DNA follows: TGTGCCAGCAGCTTATTTCCGGGACCAGGGGCACAAGAGACCCAGTACTTC.

The J gene is TRBJ1-3, the V gene TRBV18; D is ambiguous. The germline V gene has CDR1 KGHSH and CDR2 LQKENI. The V gene lost 3 bases and the J gene lost 0 bases, with 6 bases spanning the gap. There are 14 residues in the CDR3. This chain's CDR3 is CASSPSSSGNTIYF. For the CDR3, the DNA is TGTGCCAGCTCACCTTCCAGCTCTGGAAACACCATATATTTT.

This chain links TRBV9 with TRBJ2-3; D is perhaps TRBD1 (5 bases). V was trimmed by 6 bases and J by 0 bases, leaving 14 bases between them. This CDR3 comprises 15 residues. CDR1 and CDR2 (germline): SGDLS, YYNGEE. Here the CDR3 reads CASTSTESSTDTQYF. CDR3 sequence (DNA): TGTGCCAGCACCTCGACAGAATCTAGCACAGATACGCAGTATTTT. The full variable domain, in which reference TRBV9 and TRBJ2-3 provide the parts outside the CDR3, is DSGVTQTPKHLITATGQRVTLRCSPRSGDLSVYWYQQSLDQGLQFLIQYYNGEERAKGNILERFSAQQFPDLHSELNLSSLELGDSALYFCASTSTESSTDTQYFGPGTRLTVL.

The chain couples TRBV4-3 to TRBJ2-3; TRBD2 agrees at 9 bases. This CDR3 comprises 16 residues. V gave up 3 bases and J gave up 2 bases; unmatched junction bases: 6. CDR1 LGHNA and CDR2 YSLEER come from the germline V gene. Here the CDR3 reads CASSQLGGGVTDTQYF. The CDR3 DNA follows: TGCGCCAGCAGCCAGCTCGGCGGGGGGGTCACAGATACGCAGTATTTT.

The chain recombines TRBV7-9 with TRBJ2-2; weak D call: TRBD2 (6 bases). V lost 8 bases and J lost 3, with 22 bases in between. The CDR3 contains 17 residues. In germline, CDR1 is SEHNR, CDR2 FQNEAQ (reference sequence). CDR3 region: CASSDSGAREDTGELFF. The CDR3 coding sequence is TGTGCCAGCTCCGACAGTGGTGCCAGGGAGGACACCGGGGAGCTGTTTTTT.

The V call is TRBV29-1, the J call TRBJ1-1; the D is unclear. Germline-derived CDR1 and CDR2 are SQVTM and ANQGSEA. Trimming stripped 5 bases from V and 11 bases from J, with 18 bases between. The CDR3 has 12 residues. Here the CDR3 DNA reads TGCAGCGTTTGTCCTTACAGTTTCGAGGCTTTCTTT. This translates into CSVCPYSFEAFF. Complete variable domain (other parts from reference TRBV29-1 and TRBJ1-1): SAVISQKPSRDICQRGTSLTIQCQVDSQVTMMFWYRQQPGQSLTLIATANQGSEATYESGFVIDKFPISRPNLTFSTLTVSNMSPEDSSIYLCSVCPYSFEAFFGQGTRLTVV.

The chain joins TRBV7-9 to TRBJ1-2, with 7 bases matching TRBD1. V shed 1 base and J 5 bases; nucleotides not matched to a gene: 10. CDR1 is SEHNR, CDR2 FQNEAQ, per germline (reference sequence). The CDR3 loop spans 16 amino acids. CDR3 DNA: TGTGCCAGCAGCTTAGGGACAGGCTTACGCCCTTATGGCTACACCTTC. Translating it yields CASSLGTGLRPYGYTF.

The genes are TRBV7-2 and TRBJ1-2; D is possibly TRBD1 (5 bases). The V end lost 0 bases, the J end lost 5 bases, and 10 bases lay between the germline ends. The germline gives CDR1 SGHTA, CDR2 FQGNSA. The CDR3 is 14 amino acids. The CDR3 is CASSLARTHYGYTF. CDR3 nucleotides: TGTGCCAGCAGCTTAGCTAGGACACATTATGGCTACACCTTC.

The chain joins TRBV14 to TRBJ1-2, with a weak D call TRBD1 (5 bases). The V end was cut by 4 bases, the J end by 8 bases, with 20 bases between. The germline CDR1 and CDR2 sequences are SGHDN and FVKESK. The CDR3 spans 15 residues. The CDR3 sequence: CASSRRWGGEEGYTF. In DNA, the CDR3 is TGTGCCAGCAGCCGACGTTGGGGCGGTGAGGAAGGCTACACCTTC. The variable domain in full, completed from reference TRBV14 and TRBJ1-2, reads EAGVTQFPSHSVIEKGQTVTLRCDPISGHDNLYWYRRVMGKEIKFLLHFVKESKQDESGMPNNRFLAERTGGTYSTLKVQPAELEDSGVYFCASSRRWGGEEGYTFGSGTRLTVV.

CDR3 sequence (DNA): TGTGCCAGCAGCCGGGACATCGGAAATTATGGCTACACCTTC. Amino acid sequence: CASSRDIGNYGYTF. The gene calls are TRBV7-9 and TRBJ1-2; possible D gene TRBD1, 6 bases. Between the trimmed V and J ends, which lost 5 bases and 5 bases, there was a span of 15 bases. The CDR3 runs 14 residues. The germline gives CDR1 SEHNR, CDR2 FQNEAQ (reference sequence).

As for this clone: A junction boundary mismatches the germline segment, possibly from a read error. The rearrangement joins TRBV5-1 to TRBJ1-2; D is possibly TRBD1 (6 bases). This CDR3 spans 16 amino acids. CDR1 and CDR2 (germline): SGHRS, YFSETQ. The CDR3 bases are TGCGCCAGCAGCATCGAGACAGGCCCGACTAATTATGGCTACACCTTC. Its protein product is CASSIETGPTNYGYTF.

The chain is built from TRBV7-9 and TRBJ1-1; weak D call: TRBD1 (5 bases). The V gene's germline CDR1 is SEHNR and CDR2 FQNEAQ (reference sequence). The V and J ends lost 3 bases and 3 bases respectively, with 8 bases between them. This CDR3 region has 13 residues. CDR3: CASSLEGDTEAFF. The CDR3 coding sequence is TGTGCCAGCAGCTTGGAAGGGGACACTGAAGCTTTCTTT. Drawing the rest from reference TRBV7-9 and TRBJ1-1, the complete variable domain is DTGVSQNPRHKITKRGQNVTFRCDPISEHNRLYWYRQTLGQGPEFLTYFQNEAQLEKSRLLSDRFSAERPKGSFSTLEIQRTEQGDSAMYLCASSLEGDTEAFFGQGTRLTVV.

The rearrangement joins TRBV5-5 to TRBJ2-5; 11 bases match TRBD2. V lost 0 bases, J lost 5 bases, and 6 bases stayed unmatched. Germline V CDR1 and CDR2: SGHKS, YYEKEE (reference sequence). This CDR3 has 16 amino acids. The CDR3 DNA follows: TGTGCCAGCAGCTTGGGTAGCGGGGGGGCCGGGGAGACCCAGTACTTC. Residues: CASSLGSGGAGETQYF.

Comment on this clone: At one of its ends the junction is not consistent with the germline gene, which may arise from a read error. In the same sample, other DNA sequences code for this CDR3. The chain has TRBV5-6 and TRBJ1-6; no reliable D call. The CDR3 covers 11 residues. CDR1 is SGHDT and CDR2 is YYEEEE in the germline V gene. The CDR3 region is CASSLGLSRFF. DNA of the CDR3: TGTGCCAGCAGCTTGGGACTTTCCCGCTTCTTT.

This chain joins TRBV5-1 and TRBJ2-2; no clear D. The germline V and J ends were trimmed by 0 bases and 3 bases, with 9 bases remaining between them. Germline CDR1 reads SGHRS; CDR2 reads YFSETQ. This CDR3 has 15 amino acids. The CDR3 spells CASSLASGDTGELFF. The CDR3, as DNA: TGCGCCAGCAGCTTGGCCTCAGGTGACACCGGGGAGCTGTTTTTT.

This sequence joins TRBV4-1 and TRBJ2-1; the D is unclear. Germline CDR1 is MGHRA and CDR2 is YSYEKL. With 1 base removed from V and 0 bases from J, the gap between germline ends came to 7 bases. CDR3 length: 15 residues. Here the CDR3 reads CASSQANPSYNEQFF. The DNA of the CDR3 is TGCGCCAGCAGCCAAGCTAATCCCTCCTACAATGAGCAGTTCTTC.

V and J are TRBV4-3 and TRBJ2-2, with D possibly matching TRBD1 (6 bases). V lost 4 bases and J lost 0, with 9 bases in between. The CDR3 has 15 amino acids. Per the germline V gene, CDR1 is LGHNA and CDR2 is YSLEER. The CDR3, as DNA: TGCGCCAGCAGCCCAGGGGCTTCGAACACCGGGGAGCTGTTTTTT. Translation gives CASSPGASNTGELFF.

The chain links TRBV7-3 to TRBJ2-7; TRBD2 might be the D (5 bases). Trimming shortened V by 5 bases and J by 0 bases, and 23 bases separated the two germline ends. This CDR3 region has 18 residues. The germline CDR1 and CDR2 sequences are SGHTA and FQGTGA. The CDR3 nucleotides read TGTGCCAGCAGCCCCCACGGACGGAGGCAGAGAGGCTCCTACGAGCAGTACTTC. This encodes CASSPHGRRQRGSYEQYF.

This chain uses TRBV28 with TRBJ1-3; D is perhaps TRBD1 (6 bases). The ends were cut back, 5 bases at V and 0 bases at J, with 14 bases in the middle. This CDR3 has 16 residues. Germline V lookup: CDR1 MDHEN, CDR2 SYDVKM. The CDR3 coding sequence is TGTGCCAGCAGTCCAACAGGGCTTAACTCTGGAAACACCATATATTTT. Translated: CASSPTGLNSGNTIYF.